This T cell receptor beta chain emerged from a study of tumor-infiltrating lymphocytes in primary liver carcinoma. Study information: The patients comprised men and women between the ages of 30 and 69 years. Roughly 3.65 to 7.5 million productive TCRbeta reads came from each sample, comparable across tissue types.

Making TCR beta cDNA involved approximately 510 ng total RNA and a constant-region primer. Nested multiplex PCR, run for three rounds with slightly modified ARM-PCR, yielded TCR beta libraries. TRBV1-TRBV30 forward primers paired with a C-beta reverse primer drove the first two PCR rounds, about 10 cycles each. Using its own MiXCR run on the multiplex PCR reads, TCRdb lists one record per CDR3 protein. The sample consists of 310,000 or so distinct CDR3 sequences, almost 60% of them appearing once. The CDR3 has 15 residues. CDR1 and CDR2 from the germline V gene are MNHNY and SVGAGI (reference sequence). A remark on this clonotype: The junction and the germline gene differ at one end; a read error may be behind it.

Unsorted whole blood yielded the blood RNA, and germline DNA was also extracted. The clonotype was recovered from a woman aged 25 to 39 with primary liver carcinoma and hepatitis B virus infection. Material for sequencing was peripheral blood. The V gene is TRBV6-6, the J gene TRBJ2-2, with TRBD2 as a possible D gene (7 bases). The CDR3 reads CAGREGGGGTGELFF. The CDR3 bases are TGTGCCGGCAGGGAGGGGGGAGGGGGCACCGGGGAGCTGTTTTTT.